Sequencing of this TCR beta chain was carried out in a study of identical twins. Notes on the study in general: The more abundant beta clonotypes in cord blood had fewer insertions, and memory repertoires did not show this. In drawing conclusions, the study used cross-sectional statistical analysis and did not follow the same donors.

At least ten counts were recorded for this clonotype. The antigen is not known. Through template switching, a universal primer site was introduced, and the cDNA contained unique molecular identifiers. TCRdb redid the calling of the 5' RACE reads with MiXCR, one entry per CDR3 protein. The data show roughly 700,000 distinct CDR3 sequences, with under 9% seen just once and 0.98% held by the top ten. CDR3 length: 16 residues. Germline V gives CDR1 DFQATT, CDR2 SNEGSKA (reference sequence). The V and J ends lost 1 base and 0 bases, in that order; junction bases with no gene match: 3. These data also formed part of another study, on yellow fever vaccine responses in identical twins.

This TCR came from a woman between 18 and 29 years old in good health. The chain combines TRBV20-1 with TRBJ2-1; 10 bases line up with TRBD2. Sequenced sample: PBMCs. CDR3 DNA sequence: TGCAGTGCTAGAGTTAGGACTAGCGGCTCCTACAATGAGCAGTTCTTC. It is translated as CSARVRTSGSYNEQFF.